This is a list of T cell receptor beta chains from one sample in a study of shared clonotypes between healthy human individuals. TCRdb's table, derived via immunoSEQ multiplex PCR, lists solely in-frame clones and lacks some. The sample has 2 million to 3 million clones, just over 90% seen once; the top ten hold 0.14%. Sequencing used naive CD4+ T cells sorted from blood. The receptors shown here come from a man in his late teens or twenties in good health. CDR3s include the opening cysteine and the closing phenylalanine or tryptophan. A D gene is named only where the DNA matches it firmly. Clone size is shown for a subset of rows, as once, few, many or a class of expanded clone.

>NA|TRBJ2-1|TRBV2|TRBD2
TGTGCCAGCAGAAGGACTAGCGGGATATACAATGAGCAGTTCTTC
CASRRTSGIYNEQFF
>NA|TRBJ1-5|TRBV19|NA
TGTGCCAGTAGTATAGGAGAGCATGTAAATCAGCCCCAGCATTTT
CASSIGEHVNQPQHF
>NA|TRBJ1-1|TRBV19|TRBD1
TGTGCCAGTAGTATAGATGCGGGGACAGTTGGCACTGAAGCTTTCTTT
CASSIDAGTVGTEAFF
>NA|TRBJ1-2|TRBV7-9|NA
TGTGCCAGCAGCGGCGGCCAGGGCGGCTACACCTTC
CASSGGQGGYTF
>NA|TRBJ1-4|TRBV11-2|NA
TGTGCCAGCAGCTTGACGGCTCGGGGCCCATCAACTAATGAAAAACTGTTTTTT
CASSLTARGPSTNEKLFF
>once|TRBJ2-1|TRBV23-1|TRBD1
TGCGCCAGGACAGGGTTCTTATACAATGAGCAGTTCTTC
CARTGFLYNEQFF
>NA|TRBJ2-5|TRBV14|NA
TGTGCCAGCAGCCACACAGGGCAGGTACAAGAGACCCAGTACTTC
CASSHTGQVQETQYF
>NA|TRBJ2-7|TRBV28|NA
TGTGCCAGCAGTTTGGAGACAGTAGTGGACTTC
CASSLETVVDF
>NA|TRBJ1-6|TRBV5-1|NA
TGCGCCAGCAGTTTAAAGGGGGATTCACCCCTCCACTTT
CASSLKGDSPLHF
>NA|TRBJ2-4|TRBV6-4|NA
TGTGCCAGCAGTGACTTTTATACAGGACCAGCCAAAAACATTCAGTACTTC
CASSDFYTGPAKNIQYF
>NA|TRBJ1-2|TRBV28|NA
TGTGCCAGCTCCAGAGACAGTTTAGATGGCTACACCTTC
CASSRDSLDGYTF
>NA|TRBJ2-7|TRBV9|NA
TGTGCCAGCAGCGTAGCATCGGGAAACACCTACGAGCAGTACTTC
CASSVASGNTYEQYF
>NA|TRBJ2-7|TRBV29-1|TRBD1
TGCAGCGTTGTAGGGGGCGCTTTCTACGAGCAGTACTTC
CSVVGGAFYEQYF
>NA|TRBJ2-3|TRBV5-1|NA
TGCGCCAGCAGCTTCCTTACGCCGACTAGAACCACAGATACGCAGTATTTT
CASSFLTPTRTTDTQYF
>NA|TRBJ1-2|TRBV18|NA
TGTGCCAGCTCACCATTTTTCGGTCCTAACTATGGCTACACCTTC
CASSPFFGPNYGYTF
>NA|TRBJ2-4|TRBV5-1|NA
TGCGCCAGCAGCATCCCTACAGGGTCGGGGGACATTCAGTACTTC
CASSIPTGSGDIQYF
>NA|TRBJ2-7|TRBV10-3|NA
TGTGCCATCAGTGAGTCAGCGCCGGACCCCTACGAGCAGTACTTC
CAISESAPDPYEQYF
>NA|TRBJ1-2|TRBV7-2|NA
TGTGCCAGCAGCCGCCGGGAGGACTATGGCTACACCTTC
CASSRREDYGYTF
>NA|TRBJ2-3|TRBV2|NA
TGTGCCAGCCGGGTTGTAACCACAGATACGCAGTATTTT
CASRVVTTDTQYF
>once|TRBJ2-3|TRBV9|NA
TGTGCCAGCAGCGTAGATTCCAGCGCAGATACGCAGTATTTT
CASSVDSSADTQYF
>NA|TRBJ1-1|TRBV2|NA
TGTGCCAGCAGTGAGGAGGGGGGGCGCTTGACTGAAGCTTTCTTT
CASSEEGGRLTEAFF
>NA|TRBJ2-5|TRBV6-6|TRBD2
TGTGCCAGCACATCGACTAGCGGGAGGGAGACCCAGTACTTC
CASTSTSGRETQYF
>NA|TRBJ2-5|TRBV9|TRBD1
TGTGCCAGCAGCCAGGGGGCGCGGGACCAAGAGACCCAGTACTTC
CASSQGARDQETQYF
>NA|TRBJ2-7|TRBV6-5|TRBD1
TGTGCCAGCAGTTACAACAGGGGTACCTACGAGCAGTACTTC
CASSYNRGTYEQYF
>NA|TRBJ2-3|TRBV4-1|NA
TGCGCCAGCAGCCCCCTGGGGCAGACTCTTTCCACAGATACGCAGTATTTT
CASSPLGQTLSTDTQYF
>NA|TRBJ2-1|TRBV9|TRBD1
TGTGCCAGCAGCGTAAGTCAGGGGGAGTACAATGAGCAGTTCTTC
CASSVSQGEYNEQFF
>NA|TRBJ2-3|TRBV2|NA
TGTGCCAGCAGTGAAGCGCTTACGAGGGATCGACGCACAGATACGCAGTATTTT
CASSEALTRDRRTDTQYF